The sequence of this TCR beta chain was determined in a study of cytomegalovirus exposure and HLA in healthy donors. General observations from the study: In a later analysis, donors in an Asian-associated ancestry cluster reportedly had fewer N-insertions in productive TCRs than the cohort mean. The authors judged a highly shared variant cluster likely a sequencing artifact. Cytomegalovirus-associated TCR beta chains were listed, numbering approximately 150. TRBV6-2, TRBV6-3 and some other V segments were excluded as indistinguishable.

The PCR ran on 60 Vbeta and 13 Jbeta primers. Sequenced by immunoSEQ multiplex PCR; TCRdb stores in-frame clones only, minus some. The top ten clones hold about 3% of a sample with 200,000 to 250,000 clones, roughly four fifths of them seen once. The germline V and J ends were trimmed by 3 bases and 2 bases, with 30 bases remaining between them. The CDR3 runs to 21 residues. Germline-derived CDR1 and CDR2 are SGDLS and YYNGEE. Of note for this clone: Its antigen is as yet unknown.

V and J are TRBV9 and TRBJ2-1, with D perhaps matching TRBD1 (8 bases). The sample comprised PBMCs. This clonotype was obtained from a middle-aged woman in good health and CMV-seronegative. The CDR3 protein is CASSEDRVGQLWRGTYNEQFF. The DNA of the CDR3 is TGTGCCAGCAGCGAGGACAGGGTGGGCCAGTTATGGCGGGGGACCTACAATGAGCAGTTCTTC.